A selection of T cell receptor beta chains follows, all from one sample in a study of T cell responses to AZD1222 COVID-19 vaccine. Clones were read by immunoSEQ multiplex PCR, and TCRdb kept only the in-frame ones, dropping some. This sample carries about 130,000 clones, about nine tenths of them seen once, and the ten largest clones take around 4.5%. The input for sequencing was peripheral blood, taken on day 0 of MenACWY control vaccination. These TCRs come from an adult in good health. Each CDR3 is given with its conserved first and last residue. A D gene is named only where the DNA matches it firmly.

>TRBJ2-1|NA|TRBV28
TGTGCCAGCAGTCCTTTAGGGACCGGCAATGAGCAGTTCTTC
CASSPLGTGNEQFF
>TRBJ1-4|NA|TRBV29-1
TGCAGCGTTGAAGAGCAGAATAATGAAAAACTGTTTTTT
CSVEEQNNEKLFF
>TRBJ2-1|TRBD2|TRBV7-2
TGTGCCAGCAGCTTAGCACTAGCGGGGGTCAATGAGCAGTTCTTC
CASSLALAGVNEQFF
>TRBJ2-1|TRBD2|TRBV5-5
TGTGCCAGCAGCTTGGTGACTAGCGGGAGTTCGAATGAGCAGTTCTTC
CASSLVTSGSSNEQFF
>TRBJ1-2|TRBD1|TRBV5-5
TGTGCCAGCACCATACAGGGGACTGGCTACACCTTC
CASTIQGTGYTF
>TRBJ2-3|NA|TRBV29-1
TGCAGCGTTGGTCTCCTAGGCACAGATACGCAGTATTTT
CSVGLLGTDTQYF
>TRBJ2-4|NA|TRBV18
TGTGCCAGCTCACCACCGAATCTAGCCAAAAACATTCAGTACTTC
CASSPPNLAKNIQYF
>TRBJ2-1|TRBD2|TRBV7-9
TGTGCCAGCAGCCCTGGTCGGACTAGGATCGCCAATGAGCAGTTCTTC
CASSPGRTRIANEQFF
>TRBJ1-5|NA|TRBV4-3
TGCGCCAGCAGCCAAGATTTGAGGGAACAGCCCCAGCATTTT
CASSQDLREQPQHF
>TRBJ1-5|NA|TRBV6-5
TGTGCCAGCAAGGTCCAGGGCAATCAGCCCCAGCATTTT
CASKVQGNQPQHF
>TRBJ2-1|TRBD2|TRBV11-2
TGTGCCAGCAGCTTAGCCGGGACTAGCTTCAATGAGCAGTTCTTC
CASSLAGTSFNEQFF
>TRBJ2-2|NA|TRBV28
TGTGCCAGCTCCAGGCGAAGGGGGGCCGGGGAGCTGTTTTTT
CASSRRRGAGELFF